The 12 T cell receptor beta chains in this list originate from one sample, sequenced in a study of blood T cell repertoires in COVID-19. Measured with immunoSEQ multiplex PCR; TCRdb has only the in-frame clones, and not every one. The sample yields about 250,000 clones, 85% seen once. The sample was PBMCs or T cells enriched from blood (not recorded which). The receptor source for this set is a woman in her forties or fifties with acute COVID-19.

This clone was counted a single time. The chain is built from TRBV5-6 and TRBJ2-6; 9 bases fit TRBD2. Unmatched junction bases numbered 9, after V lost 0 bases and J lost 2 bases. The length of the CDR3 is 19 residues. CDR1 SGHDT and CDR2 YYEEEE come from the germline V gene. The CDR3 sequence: CASSLAGAGGEAGANVLTF. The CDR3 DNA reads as TGTGCCAGCAGCTTGGCCGGAGCGGGGGGTGAAGCTGGGGCCAACGTCCTGACTTTC. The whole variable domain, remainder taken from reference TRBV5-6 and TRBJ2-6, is DAGVTQSPTHLIKTRGQQVTLRCSPKSGHDTVSWYQQALGQGPQFIFQYYEEEERQRGNFPDRFSGHQFPNYSSELNVNALLLGDSALYLCASSLAGAGGEAGANVLTFGAGSRLTVL.

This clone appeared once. CDR3 sequence reads: CASSFGGTNTEAFF. The CDR3 region has the DNA TGTGCCAGCAGTTTCGGGGGGACGAACACTGAAGCTTTCTTT. The chain employs TRBV28 and TRBJ1-1; D possibly corresponds to TRBD1 (5 bases). CDR1 and CDR2 (germline): MDHEN, SYDVKM. The CDR3 sequence is 14 residues long. With 3 bases removed from V and 1 base from J, the gap between germline ends came to 9 bases.

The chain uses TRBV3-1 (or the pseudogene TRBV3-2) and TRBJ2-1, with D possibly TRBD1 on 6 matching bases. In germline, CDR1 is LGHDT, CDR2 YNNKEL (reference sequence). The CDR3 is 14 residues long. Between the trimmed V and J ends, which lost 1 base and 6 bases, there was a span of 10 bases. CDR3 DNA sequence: TGTGCCAGCAGCCAAGGACAGGCGCCCAATGAGCAGTTCTTC. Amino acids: CASSQGQAPNEQFF.

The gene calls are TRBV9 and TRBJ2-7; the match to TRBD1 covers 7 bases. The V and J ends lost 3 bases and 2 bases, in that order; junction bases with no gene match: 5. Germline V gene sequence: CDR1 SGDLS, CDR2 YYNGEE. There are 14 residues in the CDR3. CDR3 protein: CASSEGAVTYEQYF. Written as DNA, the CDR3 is TGTGCCAGCAGCGAGGGGGCTGTTACCTACGAGCAGTACTTC.

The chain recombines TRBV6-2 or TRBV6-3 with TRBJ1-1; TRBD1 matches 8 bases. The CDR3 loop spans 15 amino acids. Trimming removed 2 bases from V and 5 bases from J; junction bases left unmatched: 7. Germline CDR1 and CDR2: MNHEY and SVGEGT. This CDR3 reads CASSYGTGGWTEAFF. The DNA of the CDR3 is TGTGCCAGCAGTTACGGAACAGGGGGATGGACTGAAGCTTTCTTT.

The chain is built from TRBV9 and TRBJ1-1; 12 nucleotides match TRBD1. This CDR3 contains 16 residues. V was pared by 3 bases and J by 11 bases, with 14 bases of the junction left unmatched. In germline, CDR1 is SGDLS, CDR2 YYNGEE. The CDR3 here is CASSGGQGADAIVAFF. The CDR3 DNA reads TGTGCCAGCAGCGGGGGACAGGGGGCTGACGCGATTGTTGCTTTCTTT.

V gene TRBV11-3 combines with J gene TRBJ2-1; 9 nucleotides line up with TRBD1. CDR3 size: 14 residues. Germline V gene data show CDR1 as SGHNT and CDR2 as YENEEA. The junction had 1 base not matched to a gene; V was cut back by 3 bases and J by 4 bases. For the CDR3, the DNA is TGTGCCAGCAGCTTCGGACAGGGGTACAATGAGCAGTTCTTC. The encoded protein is CASSFGQGYNEQFF.

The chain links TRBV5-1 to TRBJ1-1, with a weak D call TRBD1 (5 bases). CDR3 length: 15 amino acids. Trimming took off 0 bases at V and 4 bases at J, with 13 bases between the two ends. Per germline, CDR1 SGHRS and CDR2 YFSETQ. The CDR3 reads CASSLEGVGGTEAFF. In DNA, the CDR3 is TGCGCCAGCAGCTTGGAAGGGGTGGGGGGCACTGAAGCTTTCTTT.

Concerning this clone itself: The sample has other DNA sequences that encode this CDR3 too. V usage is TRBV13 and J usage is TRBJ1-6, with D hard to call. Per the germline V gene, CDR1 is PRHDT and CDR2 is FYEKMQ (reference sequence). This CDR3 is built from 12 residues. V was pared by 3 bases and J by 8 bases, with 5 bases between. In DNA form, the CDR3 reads TGTGCCAGCAGCTTGAGATATTCACCCCTCCACTTT. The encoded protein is CASSLRYSPLHF.

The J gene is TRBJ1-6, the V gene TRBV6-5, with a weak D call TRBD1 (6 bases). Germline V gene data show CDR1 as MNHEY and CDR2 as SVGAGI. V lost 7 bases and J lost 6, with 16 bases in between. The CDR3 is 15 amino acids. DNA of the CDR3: TGTGCCAGCACCAAATACAGGGAAGGTAATTCACCCCTCCACTTT. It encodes CASTKYREGNSPLHF.

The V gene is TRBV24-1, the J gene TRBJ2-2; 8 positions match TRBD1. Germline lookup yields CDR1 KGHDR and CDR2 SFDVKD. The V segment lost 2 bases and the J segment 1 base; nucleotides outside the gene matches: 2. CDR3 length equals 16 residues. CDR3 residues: CATSDSGQGNTGELFF. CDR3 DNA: TGTGCCACCAGTGATTCTGGACAGGGGAACACCGGGGAGCTGTTTTTT.

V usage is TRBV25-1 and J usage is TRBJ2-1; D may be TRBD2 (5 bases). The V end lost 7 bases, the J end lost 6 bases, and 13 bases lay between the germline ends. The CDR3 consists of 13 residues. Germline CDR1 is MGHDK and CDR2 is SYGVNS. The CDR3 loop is CASTRSGSNEQFF. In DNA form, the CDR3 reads TGTGCCAGCACCCGAAGCGGCAGCAATGAGCAGTTCTTC. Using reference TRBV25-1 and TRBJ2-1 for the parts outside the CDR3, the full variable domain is EADIYQTPRYLVIGTGKKITLECSQTMGHDKMYWYQQDPGMELHLIHYSYGVNSTEKGDLSSESTVSRIRTEHFPLTLESARPSHTSQYLCASTRSGSNEQFFGPGTRLTVL.